The 31 T cell receptor beta chains below were found in one sample sequenced in a study of T cell responses to AZD1222 COVID-19 vaccine. Using immunoSEQ multiplex PCR, the repertoire was profiled, and TCRdb retains in-frame clones only, with some absent. The table lists some 130,000 clones, approximately 90% of them singletons. Here the sequenced sample was peripheral blood, taken on day 0 of AZD1222 vaccination. These receptors were taken from an adult in good health.

The chain employs TRBV28 and TRBJ1-5; a possible D gene is TRBD1 (5 bases). Germline lookup yields CDR1 MDHEN and CDR2 SYDVKM. The length of the CDR3 is 16 residues. The V and J ends lost 4 bases and 2 bases respectively, with 15 bases between them. The CDR3 loop reads CASSSQKRGGNQPQHF. As DNA, the CDR3 is TGTGCCAGCAGTTCCCAGAAGAGGGGTGGCAATCAGCCCCAGCATTTT.

CDR3 amino acids: CASSQTGAGNTIYF. DNA of the CDR3: TGTGCCAGCAGCCAAACAGGGGCTGGAAACACCATATATTTT. The chain joins TRBV5-5 to TRBJ1-3; 7 bases align to TRBD1. This CDR3 is 14 amino acids long. Unmatched junction bases numbered 3, after V lost 4 bases and J lost 2 bases. Looked up from germline, CDR1 is SGHKS and CDR2 is YYEKEE (reference sequence). Together with reference TRBV5-5 and TRBJ1-3, the CDR3 gives the full variable domain: DAGVTQSPTHLIKTRGQQVTLRCSPISGHKSVSWYQQVLGQGPQFIFQYYEKEERGRGNFPDRFSARQFPNYSSELNVNALLLGDSALYLCASSQTGAGNTIYFGEGSWLTVV.

V gene TRBV13 combines with J gene TRBJ2-7; D unclear. V lost 1 base to trimming and J lost 3 bases, with 7 bases between them. Germline CDR1 reads PRHDT; CDR2 reads FYEKMQ (reference sequence). CDR3 length: 13 amino acids. The DNA of the CDR3 is TGTGCCAGCAGCTTAGATGGGGTCTACGAGCAGTACTTC. Protein product: CASSLDGVYEQYF.

Only one count was recorded for this clone. The chain is built from TRBV29-1 and TRBJ1-5; no reliable D call. Germline CDR1 SQVTM, CDR2 ANQGSEA. This CDR3 is built from 13 residues. The V end was cut by 7 bases, the J end by 0 bases, with 10 bases between. CDR3 sequence: CSAEILSNQPQHF. Written as DNA, the CDR3 is TGCAGCGCAGAGATCCTTAGCAATCAGCCCCAGCATTTT.

This chain connects TRBV10-3 to TRBJ2-5, with D uncertain. Trimming took 6 bases from V and 7 from J, leaving 12 bases between them. Germline V gene sequence: CDR1 ENHRY, CDR2 SYGVKD. CDR3 length: 12 amino acids. The CDR3 DNA reads as TGTGCCATCAGCGGGCCCCCGGGGACCCAGTACTTC. Its translation is CAISGPPGTQYF.

The chain joins TRBV2 to TRBJ2-3; 8 bases are shared with TRBD2. The CDR3 totals 15 residues. The V segment lost 3 bases and the J segment 5 bases; nucleotides outside the gene matches: 7. Germline CDR1 reads SNHLY; CDR2 reads FYNNEI. CDR3 in amino acids: CASSEGRLALDTQYF. The DNA of the CDR3 is TGTGCCAGCAGTGAGGGGAGACTAGCGTTAGATACGCAGTATTTT.

The J gene is TRBJ1-3, the V gene TRBV28; TRBD1 is a possible D gene (6 bases). The V and J ends lost 6 bases and 0 bases respectively, with 18 bases between them. The CDR3 spans 17 residues. Germline V CDR1 and CDR2: MDHEN, SYDVKM. This CDR3 reads CASRLTGNWGSGNTIYF. CDR3 in DNA: TGTGCCAGCAGACTTACAGGGAATTGGGGCTCTGGAAACACCATATATTTT.

In its sample, this clone was seen a few times. This sequence joins TRBV10-2 and TRBJ1-3, with unresolved D. The length of the CDR3 is 14 residues. V was shortened by 3 bases and J by 0 bases, with 6 bases between the two germline ends. Germline CDR1 WSHSY, CDR2 SAAADI. CDR3 nucleotides: TGCGCCAGCAGTGATTTGTTCTCTGGAAACACCATATATTTT. As protein: CASSDLFSGNTIYF.

The V and J genes are TRBV18 and TRBJ1-5; the match to TRBD1 covers 9 bases. The CDR3 spans 16 residues. V dropped 0 bases and J dropped 9; count of bases not matched to a gene: 9. Looked up from germline, CDR1 is KGHSH and CDR2 is LQKENI. The chain's CDR3 is CASSPPGTGFESPQHF. The DNA of the CDR3 is TGTGCCAGCTCACCACCCGGGACAGGGTTTGAGTCGCCCCAGCATTTT.

This clone turned up a few times. V and J are TRBV19 and TRBJ2-5; perhaps TRBD2 as D (6 bases). CDR3 length equals 13 residues. The V and J ends lost 4 bases and 3 bases respectively, with 9 bases between them. CDR1 and CDR2 from the germline V gene are LNHDA and SQIVND (reference sequence). This chain's CDR3 is CASSRGEKETQYF. The CDR3 nucleotides read TGTGCCAGTAGTAGGGGGGAAAAAGAGACCCAGTACTTC.

V gene TRBV11-1 combines with J gene TRBJ2-7; 7 positions agree with TRBD1. V lost 1 base and J lost 2; bases outside the gene matches: 5. The CDR3 totals 15 residues. Germline loops: CDR1 SGHAT, CDR2 FQDESV (reference sequence). CDR3 nucleotide sequence: TGTGCCAGCAGCTTAGGACAGGGTATCACCTACGAGCAGTACTTC. This encodes CASSLGQGITYEQYF.

A few counts support this clone. This chain joins TRBV21-1 and TRBJ1-1; TRBD1 reflects the table's D call only, with no check against the DNA. TRBV21-1 is recorded as a pseudogene. The CDR3 totals 13 residues. CDR3 DNA sequence: TGTGCCAGCAGCACACAGGCGAACACTGAAGCTTTCTTT. This translates into CASSTQANTEAFF.

The chain employs TRBV18 and TRBJ1-1, with D perhaps TRBD1 (6 bases). Deletions cut 2 bases from V and 1 base from J, with 8 bases between. There are 14 residues in the CDR3. In germline, CDR1 is KGHSH, CDR2 LQKENI. The DNA of the CDR3 is TGTGCCAGCTCACCAGACAGGAGGAACACTGAAGCTTTCTTT. Amino acids: CASSPDRRNTEAFF.

The chain combines TRBV19 with TRBJ1-2; 12 nucleotides line up with TRBD1. J gave up 2 bases and V 11 bases, and 15 bases lay outside the gene matches. Germline V lookup: CDR1 LNHDA, CDR2 SQIVND (reference sequence). This CDR3 comprises 17 residues. The CDR3 sequence: CASENRDRGPTNYGYTF. CDR3 sequence (DNA): TGTGCCTCCGAGAACCGGGACAGGGGGCCCACGAACTATGGCTACACCTTC.

J is TRBJ2-3 and V is TRBV27, with D perhaps given as TRBD1 or TRBD2 (6 bases each). Trimming took off 5 bases at V and 2 bases at J, with 23 bases between the two ends. Germline V gene lookup returns CDR1 MNHEY and CDR2 SMNVEV (reference sequence). The CDR3 length is 18 residues. The CDR3 DNA follows: TGTGCCAGCAGTAAGAACGCCCCGGGGGCAAGAGACACAGATACGCAGTATTTT. This gives the protein CASSKNAPGARDTDTQYF.

The rearrangement links TRBV4-2 to TRBJ2-7; 10 bases are shared with TRBD2. The germline V gene has CDR1 LGHNA and CDR2 YNFKEQ. V shed 3 bases and J 0 bases; nucleotides not matched to a gene: 5. CDR3 size: 16 residues. CDR3 sequence: CASSQESGGASYEQYF. The CDR3 region has the DNA TGTGCCAGCAGCCAGGAAAGCGGGGGGGCCTCCTACGAGCAGTACTTC.

The V and J genes are TRBV6-4 and TRBJ1-1; D might be TRBD1 (6 bases). The V end lost 1 base, the J end lost 6 bases, and 12 bases lay between the germline ends. The germline gives CDR1 MRHNA, CDR2 SNTAGT. The CDR3 spans 14 residues. The CDR3 DNA follows: TGTGCCAGCAGTGACTTTGAAGACAGGCCTGAAGCTTTCTTT. Protein product: CASSDFEDRPEAFF.

The chain recombines TRBV7-9 with TRBJ2-7; D tentatively reads TRBD1 or TRBD2 (5 bases each). Germline CDR1 SEHNR, CDR2 FQNEAQ (reference sequence). The CDR3 has 14 residues. V was clipped by 5 bases and J by 2 bases, with 13 bases between them. The CDR3 protein is CASSPPGRPYEQYF. For the CDR3, the DNA is TGTGCCAGCAGCCCTCCGGGACGTCCCTACGAGCAGTACTTC.

This sequence joins TRBV5-6 and TRBJ2-1; D is undetermined. The CDR3 sequence is 12 residues long. V was cut by 0 bases and J by 8 bases, with 6 bases left in between. CDR1 is SGHDT and CDR2 is YYEEEE in the germline V gene. The CDR3 DNA reads TGTGCCAGCAGCTTGGGTAGTGATGAGCAGTTCTTC. Its translation is CASSLGSDEQFF.

The V gene is TRBV28, the J gene TRBJ2-1, with 9 bases fitting TRBD1. CDR1 and CDR2 (germline): MDHEN, SYDVKM. The CDR3 covers 15 residues. J was trimmed by 4 bases and V by 6 bases; bases with no gene match: 7. CDR3 region: CASRPTGGAYNEQFF. DNA for the CDR3: TGTGCCAGCAGACCCACAGGGGGCGCGTACAATGAGCAGTTCTTC.

The gene calls are TRBV7-9 and TRBJ1-1; D is uncertain. CDR3 size: 12 residues. Trimming stripped 1 base from V and 8 bases from J, with 8 bases between. The V gene's germline CDR1 is SEHNR and CDR2 FQNEAQ (reference sequence). The chain's CDR3 is CASSLVAREAFF. DNA of the CDR3: TGTGCCAGCAGCTTAGTTGCCAGGGAAGCTTTCTTT.

This clone came up once. The chain combines TRBV5-1 with TRBJ2-7, with D maybe TRBD1 (5 bases). The V gene's germline CDR1 is SGHRS and CDR2 YFSETQ. The CDR3 extends over 13 amino acids. V was shortened by 4 bases and J by 2 bases, with 10 bases between the two germline ends. CDR3 nucleotides: TGCGCCAGCAGCCCCCTAGGGGCCTACGAGCAGTACTTC. This codes for CASSPLGAYEQYF.

This clone has just one count. V and J are TRBV5-4 and TRBJ2-7, with a possible D match to TRBD1 (7 bases). Per the germline V gene, CDR1 is SGHNT and CDR2 is YYREEE (reference sequence). V was pared by 0 bases and J by 6 bases, with 19 bases between. The CDR3 totals 16 residues. The CDR3 DNA follows: TGTGCCAGCAGCTTGGCCGGAGGGGGCGGTTTCGGCGAGCAGTACTTC. As protein: CASSLAGGGGFGEQYF.

This chain uses TRBV6-4 with TRBJ2-1; 8 bases are shared with TRBD2. Germline CDR1 MRHNA, CDR2 SNTAGT. The CDR3 contains 14 residues. Losses at the gene ends were 3 bases for V and 8 bases for J; bases not matched to a gene: 6. The CDR3 DNA reads TGTGCCAGCAGTGAGGGACTAGATACGGATGAGCAGTTCTTC. Translation: CASSEGLDTDEQFF.

V usage is TRBV3-1 (or the pseudogene TRBV3-2) and J usage is TRBJ1-6; 7 nucleotides match TRBD1. Per germline, CDR1 LGHDT and CDR2 YNNKEL (reference sequence). The CDR3 loop spans 16 amino acids. The J segment lost 7 bases and the V segment lost 4 bases, leaving 10 bases of the junction unmatched. CDR3 loop: CASSPNPGQRNSPLHF. The CDR3 DNA reads as TGTGCCAGCAGCCCAAATCCGGGACAGCGAAATTCACCCCTCCACTTT.

V gene TRBV30 combines with J gene TRBJ2-7, with D unresolved. Germline values: CDR1 GTSNPN, CDR2 SVGIG (reference sequence). V lost 7 bases and J 0 bases, leaving 13 bases between the germline ends. This CDR3 region has 13 residues. CDR3 bases: TGTGCCTCTCATAGGACCGCCTCCTACGAGCAGTACTTC. Residues: CASHRTASYEQYF.

This sequence joins TRBV4-3 and TRBJ1-2, with 10 nucleotides matching TRBD1. The ends lost 4 bases at V and 6 bases at J; junction bases unmatched: 5. This CDR3 is built from 14 residues. Germline assignment: CDR1 LGHNA and CDR2 YSLEER. CDR3: CASSRDRGAHGYTF. The CDR3 DNA follows: TGCGCCAGCAGCCGGGACAGGGGTGCGCATGGCTACACCTTC.

This chain links TRBV4-1 with TRBJ2-2; D is unresolved. Germline values: CDR1 MGHRA, CDR2 YSYEKL. The CDR3 sequence is 15 residues long. V lost 6 bases, J lost 1 base, and 12 bases lay in between. CDR3 DNA: TGCGCCAGCAGGTCTACTGGGTTGAACACCGGGGAGCTGTTTTTT. This translates into CASRSTGLNTGELFF.

The rearrangement joins TRBV5-1 to TRBJ1-6; maybe TRBD1 (5 bases). V was cut by 4 bases and J by 7 bases, with 12 bases left in between. This CDR3 has 14 residues. Germline values: CDR1 SGHRS, CDR2 YFSETQ. The CDR3 loop reads CASSRDSANSPLHF. In DNA, the CDR3 is TGCGCCAGCAGCCGAGACAGCGCCAATTCACCCCTCCACTTT. The complete variable domain, with remaining parts taken from reference TRBV5-1 and TRBJ1-6, reads KAGVTQTPRYLIKTRGQQVTLSCSPISGHRSVSWYQQTPGQGLQFLFEYFSETQRNKGNFPGRFSGRQFSNSRSEMNVSTLELGDSALYLCASSRDSANSPLHFGNGTRLTVT.

The chain uses TRBV3-1 (or the pseudogene TRBV3-2) and TRBJ2-7, with 7 bases aligning to TRBD1. With V trimmed by 5 bases and J by 2 bases, 9 bases remained unmatched. The CDR3 contains 15 residues. CDR1 and CDR2 from the germline V gene are LGHDT and YNNKEL (reference sequence). The CDR3 spells CASSSTGPIPYEQYF. The CDR3 DNA sequence: TGTGCCAGCAGCTCGACAGGGCCCATTCCCTACGAGCAGTACTTC.

DNA for the CDR3: TGTGCCAGTAGTATAATCGCAAGCGACTACACCTTC. It yields the protein CASSIIASDYTF. This chain joins TRBV19 and TRBJ1-2; D not resolved. This CDR3 comprises 12 residues. CDR1 is LNHDA, CDR2 SQIVND, per germline (reference sequence). V shed 2 bases and J shed 10 bases, with 11 bases lying between them.